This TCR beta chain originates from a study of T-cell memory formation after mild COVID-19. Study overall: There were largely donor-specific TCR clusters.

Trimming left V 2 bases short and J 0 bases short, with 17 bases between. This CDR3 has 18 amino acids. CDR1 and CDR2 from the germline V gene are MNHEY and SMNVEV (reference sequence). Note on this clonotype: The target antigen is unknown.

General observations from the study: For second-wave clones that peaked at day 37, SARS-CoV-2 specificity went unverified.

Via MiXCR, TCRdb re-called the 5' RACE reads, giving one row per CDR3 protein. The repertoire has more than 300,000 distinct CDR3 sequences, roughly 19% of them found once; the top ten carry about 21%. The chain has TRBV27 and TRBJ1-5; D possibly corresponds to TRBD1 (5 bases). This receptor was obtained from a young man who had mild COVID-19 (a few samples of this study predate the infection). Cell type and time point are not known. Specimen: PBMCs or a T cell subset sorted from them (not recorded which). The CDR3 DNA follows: TGTGCCAGCAGTTTAACGGGACCTCCAGGGAGTAGCAATCAGCCCCAGCATTTT. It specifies CASSLTGPPGSSNQPQHF.